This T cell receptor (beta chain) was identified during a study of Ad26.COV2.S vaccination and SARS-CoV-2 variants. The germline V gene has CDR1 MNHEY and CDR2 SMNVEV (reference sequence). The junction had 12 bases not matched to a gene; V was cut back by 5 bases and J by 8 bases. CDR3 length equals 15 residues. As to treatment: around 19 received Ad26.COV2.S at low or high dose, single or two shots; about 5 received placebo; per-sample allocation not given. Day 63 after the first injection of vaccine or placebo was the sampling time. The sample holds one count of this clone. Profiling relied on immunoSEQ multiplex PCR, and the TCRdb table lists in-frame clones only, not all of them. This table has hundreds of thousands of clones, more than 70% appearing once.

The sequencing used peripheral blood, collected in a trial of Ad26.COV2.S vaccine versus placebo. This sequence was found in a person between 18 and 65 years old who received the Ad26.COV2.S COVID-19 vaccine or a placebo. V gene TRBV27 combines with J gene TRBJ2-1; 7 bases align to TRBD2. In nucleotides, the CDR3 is TGTGCCAGCAGTATATGGACTAGGCCTATCGATGAGCAGTTCTTC. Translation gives CASSIWTRPIDEQFF.